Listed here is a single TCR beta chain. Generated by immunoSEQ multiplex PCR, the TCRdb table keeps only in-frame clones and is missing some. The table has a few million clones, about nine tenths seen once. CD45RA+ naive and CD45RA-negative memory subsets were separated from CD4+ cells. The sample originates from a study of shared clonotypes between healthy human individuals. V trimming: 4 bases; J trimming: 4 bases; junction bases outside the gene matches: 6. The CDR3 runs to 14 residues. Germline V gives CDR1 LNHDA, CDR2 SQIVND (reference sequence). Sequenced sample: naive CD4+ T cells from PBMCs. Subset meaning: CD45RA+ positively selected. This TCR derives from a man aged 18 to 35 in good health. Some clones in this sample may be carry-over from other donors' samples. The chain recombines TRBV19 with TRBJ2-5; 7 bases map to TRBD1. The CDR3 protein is CASSTSQGVETQYF. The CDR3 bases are TGTGCCAGTAGTACCTCCCAGGGGGTAGAGACCCAGTACTTC.